One and the same sample provided the 16 T cell receptor beta chains below, sequenced in a study of cytomegalovirus exposure and HLA in healthy donors. This PCR relied on a set of 60 Vbeta primers and 13 Jbeta primers. Assay: immunoSEQ multiplex PCR; the TCRdb copy retains only in-frame clones and omits some. The sample comprises about 100,000 clones, around a tenth of which are singletons, and approximately 6% rests with the top ten. Input material: PBMCs. Receptors originate from a man in his forties in good health and CMV-seropositive.

The chain couples TRBV28 to TRBJ2-1; 9 bases are shared with TRBD2. Trimming took 2 bases from V and 9 from J; bases not matched to a gene: 8. The CDR3 covers 15 residues. CDR1 and CDR2 from the germline V gene are MDHEN and SYDVKM. For the CDR3, the DNA is TGTGCCAGCAGTTTAAGAGTAGCGGGGGTAGGTGAGCAGTTCTTC. This gives the protein CASSLRVAGVGEQFF.

The chain recombines TRBV13 with TRBJ2-5; 9 bases match TRBD1. CDR1 is PRHDT and CDR2 is FYEKMQ in the germline V gene (reference sequence). The J segment lost 3 bases and the V segment lost 5 bases, leaving 4 bases of the junction unmatched. The CDR3 covers 14 residues. CDR3 in amino acids: CASSAWDREETQYF. The CDR3 DNA reads TGTGCCAGCAGCGCCTGGGACAGGGAAGAGACCCAGTACTTC.

The chain recombines TRBV6-4 with TRBJ1-5; perhaps TRBD1 as D (5 bases). Germline V gives CDR1 MRHNA, CDR2 SNTAGT. The CDR3 runs 15 residues. V gave up 3 bases and J gave up 6 bases, with 15 bases separating them. DNA of the CDR3: TGTGCCAGCAGTGAGGTTTCGGGGGAAGGTCAGCCCCAGCATTTT. Encoded protein: CASSEVSGEGQPQHF.

This chain connects TRBV7-6 to TRBJ1-3, with D maybe TRBD1 (6 bases). The V end was cut by 4 bases, the J end by 4 bases, with 8 bases between. There are 13 residues in the CDR3. The germline CDR1 and CDR2 sequences are SGHVS and FNYEAQ. CDR3 in amino acids: CASSSGVGNTIYF. The CDR3 DNA follows: TGTGCCAGCAGCTCAGGGGTCGGAAACACCATATATTTT.

The chain carries TRBV4-1 and TRBJ2-7; D might be TRBD1 (6 bases). Trimming removed 3 bases from V and 4 bases from J, with 10 bases in between. Germline CDR1 is MGHRA and CDR2 is YSYEKL. This CDR3 spans 13 amino acids. The CDR3 reads CASSQTDSYEQYF. The CDR3, as DNA: TGCGCCAGCAGCCAGACGGACAGTTACGAGCAGTACTTC.

The gene calls are TRBV4-1 and TRBJ1-2, with no clear D. With 1 base removed from V and 6 bases from J, the gap between germline ends came to 21 bases. CDR3 length: 17 amino acids. Per germline, CDR1 MGHRA and CDR2 YSYEKL. The CDR3 protein is CASSQVFGEDVLNGYTF. DNA of the CDR3: TGCGCCAGCAGCCAAGTATTCGGTGAGGATGTTCTGAATGGCTACACCTTC.

This chain joins TRBV7-6 and TRBJ1-1, with TRBD1 identical over 10 bases. The CDR3 totals 19 residues. With 3 bases clipped from V and 4 bases from J, the junction kept 17 bases outside the gene matches. From germline, CDR1 is SGHVS and CDR2 FNYEAQ. The chain's CDR3 is CASSFRQGANPRSSTEAFF. CDR3 nucleotide sequence: TGTGCCAGCAGCTTTAGACAGGGGGCGAACCCCCGATCGAGCACTGAAGCTTTCTTT.

This clone was seen only a few times. This chain links TRBV7-2 with TRBJ1-1; D gene uncertain. The CDR3 loop spans 14 amino acids. Trimming removed 2 bases at V and 10 bases at J, with 17 bases between. Germline values: CDR1 SGHTA, CDR2 FQGNSA. The CDR3 DNA reads TGTGCCAGCAGCTTAAGGGATGGGGTTGAGGGAGCTTTCTTT. Amino acids: CASSLRDGVEGAFF.

The sample holds a few counts of this clone. This chain joins TRBV27 and TRBJ1-2; the match to TRBD1 covers 10 bases. CDR1 MNHEY and CDR2 SMNVEV come from the germline V gene (reference sequence). The CDR3 runs to 15 residues. V was clipped by 3 bases and J by 3 bases; unmatched bases: 4. The CDR3 loop is CASSFHGTGDYGYTF. In DNA, the CDR3 is TGTGCCAGCAGTTTCCATGGGACAGGGGACTATGGCTACACCTTC.

The J gene is TRBJ2-5, the V gene TRBV2; D is uncertain. The CDR3 runs 14 residues. The V end lost 4 bases, the J end lost 5 bases, and 14 bases lay between the germline ends. In germline, CDR1 is SNHLY, CDR2 FYNNEI. CDR3 sequence: CASSVALGGETQYF. The CDR3 bases are TGTGCCAGCAGTGTGGCCCTAGGTGGGGAGACCCAGTACTTC.

The chain employs TRBV25-1 and TRBJ2-1; TRBD1 matches at 11 bases. The trim removed 2 bases at V and 9 bases at J, leaving 9 bases unmatched. Germline V lookup: CDR1 MGHDK, CDR2 SYGVNS. The CDR3 is 16 amino acids. The CDR3, as DNA: TGTGCCAGCAGTGAAATCATGGGACAGGGGGAGCGTGAGCAGTTCTTC. Amino acid sequence: CASSEIMGQGEREQFF. Looking up the rest from reference TRBV25-1 and TRBJ2-1 gives the full variable domain: EADIYQTPRYLVIGTGKKITLECSQTMGHDKMYWYQQDPGMELHLIHYSYGVNSTEKGDLSSESTVSRIRTEHFPLTLESARPSHTSQYLCASSEIMGQGEREQFFGPGTRLTVL.

V is TRBV18 and J is TRBJ1-2; no firm D call. Trimming took 2 bases from V and 5 from J, leaving 9 bases between them. The germline V gene encodes CDR1 KGHSH and CDR2 LQKENI. CDR3 length: 13 residues. The CDR3 spells CASSPGGDYGYTF. The CDR3 coding sequence is TGTGCCAGCTCACCAGGCGGGGATTATGGCTACACCTTC.

A few counts support this clone. V gene TRBV10-3 combines with J gene TRBJ1-5; 7 nucleotides agree with TRBD1. The CDR3 loop spans 16 amino acids. Germline V gene lookup returns CDR1 ENHRY and CDR2 SYGVKD. J was trimmed by 0 bases and V by 3 bases; bases with no gene match: 5. CDR3: CAISETGVSSNQPQHF. Written as DNA, the CDR3 is TGTGCCATCAGTGAAACAGGGGTTAGTAGCAATCAGCCCCAGCATTTT.

This clone was counted between two and nine times. The chain is built from TRBV19 and TRBJ2-4; 7 bases agree with TRBD2. The V gene end was trimmed by 4 bases and the J gene end by 8 bases; junction bases not matched to a gene: 2. This CDR3 is 12 amino acids long. Germline V CDR1 and CDR2: LNHDA, SQIVND (reference sequence). In DNA form, the CDR3 reads TGTGCCAGTAGTAGGGCGGGGGACATTCAGTACTTC. Protein product: CASSRAGDIQYF.

J is TRBJ2-3 and V is TRBV27; TRBD2 matches at 15 bases. Unmatched junction bases numbered 10, after V lost 5 bases and J lost 4 bases. The CDR3 length is 18 residues. Germline V lookup: CDR1 MNHEY, CDR2 SMNVEV (reference sequence). CDR3 sequence (DNA): TGTGCCAGCAGTCCCTACGGACTAGCGGGAGGGTTGGCAGATACGCAGTATTTT. This codes for CASSPYGLAGGLADTQYF.

Only a few counts were recorded for this clone. The chain is built from TRBV4-1 and TRBJ2-1; 11 nucleotides align to TRBD2. The CDR3 has 14 amino acids. Germline CDR1 and CDR2: MGHRA and YSYEKL. V lost 3 bases and J lost 12; bases outside the gene matches: 7. CDR3 sequence: CASSQETSGRPQFF. The CDR3 region has the DNA TGCGCCAGCAGCCAGGAAACTAGCGGGAGACCGCAGTTCTTC.